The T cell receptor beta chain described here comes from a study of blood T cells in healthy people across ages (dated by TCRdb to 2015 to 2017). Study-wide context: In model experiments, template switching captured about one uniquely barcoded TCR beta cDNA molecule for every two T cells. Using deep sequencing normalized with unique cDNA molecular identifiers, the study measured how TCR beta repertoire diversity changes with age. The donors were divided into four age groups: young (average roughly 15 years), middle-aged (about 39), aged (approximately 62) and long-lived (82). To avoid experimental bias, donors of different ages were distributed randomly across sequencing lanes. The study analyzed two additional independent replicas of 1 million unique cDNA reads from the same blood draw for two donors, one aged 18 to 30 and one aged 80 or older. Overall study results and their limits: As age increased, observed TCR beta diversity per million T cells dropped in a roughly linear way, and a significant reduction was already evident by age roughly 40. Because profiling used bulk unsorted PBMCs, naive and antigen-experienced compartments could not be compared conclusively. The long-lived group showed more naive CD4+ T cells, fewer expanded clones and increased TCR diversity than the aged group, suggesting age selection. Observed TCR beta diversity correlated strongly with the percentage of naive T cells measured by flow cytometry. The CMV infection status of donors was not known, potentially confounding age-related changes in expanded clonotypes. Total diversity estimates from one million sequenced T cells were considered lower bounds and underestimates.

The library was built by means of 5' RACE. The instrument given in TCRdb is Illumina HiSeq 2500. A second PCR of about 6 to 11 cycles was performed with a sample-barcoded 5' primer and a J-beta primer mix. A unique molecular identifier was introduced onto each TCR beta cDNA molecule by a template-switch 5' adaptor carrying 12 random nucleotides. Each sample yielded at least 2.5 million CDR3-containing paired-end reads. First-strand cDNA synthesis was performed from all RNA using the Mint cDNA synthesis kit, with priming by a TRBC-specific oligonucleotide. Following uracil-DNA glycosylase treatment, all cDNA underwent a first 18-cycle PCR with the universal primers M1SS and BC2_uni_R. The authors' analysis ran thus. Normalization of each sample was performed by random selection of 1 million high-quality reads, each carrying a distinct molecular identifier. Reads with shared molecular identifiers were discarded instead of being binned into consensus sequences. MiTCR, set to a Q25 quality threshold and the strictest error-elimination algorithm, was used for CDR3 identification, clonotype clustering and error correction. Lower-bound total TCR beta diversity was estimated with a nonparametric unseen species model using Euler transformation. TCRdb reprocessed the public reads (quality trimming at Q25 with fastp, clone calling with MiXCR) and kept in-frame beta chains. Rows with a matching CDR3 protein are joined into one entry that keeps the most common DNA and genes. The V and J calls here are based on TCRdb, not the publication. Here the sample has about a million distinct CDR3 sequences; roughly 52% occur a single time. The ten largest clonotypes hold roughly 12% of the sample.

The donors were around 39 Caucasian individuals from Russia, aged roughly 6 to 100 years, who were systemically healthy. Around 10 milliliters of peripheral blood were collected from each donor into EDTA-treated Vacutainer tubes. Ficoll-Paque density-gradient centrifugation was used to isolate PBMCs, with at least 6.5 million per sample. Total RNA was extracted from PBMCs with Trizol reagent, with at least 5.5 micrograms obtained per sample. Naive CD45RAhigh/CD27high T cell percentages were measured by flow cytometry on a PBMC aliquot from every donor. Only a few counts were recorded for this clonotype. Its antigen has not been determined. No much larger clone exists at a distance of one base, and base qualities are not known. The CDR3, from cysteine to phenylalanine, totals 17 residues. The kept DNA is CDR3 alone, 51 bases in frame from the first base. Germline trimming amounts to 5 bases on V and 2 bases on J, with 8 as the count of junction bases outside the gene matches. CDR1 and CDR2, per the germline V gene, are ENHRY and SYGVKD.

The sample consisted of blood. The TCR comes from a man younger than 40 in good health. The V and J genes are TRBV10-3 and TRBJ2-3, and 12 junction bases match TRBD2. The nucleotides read TGTGCCATCAGTTCCCCGACTAGCGGGGGTCCCACAGATACGCAGTATTTT. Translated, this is CAISSPTSGGPTDTQYF.